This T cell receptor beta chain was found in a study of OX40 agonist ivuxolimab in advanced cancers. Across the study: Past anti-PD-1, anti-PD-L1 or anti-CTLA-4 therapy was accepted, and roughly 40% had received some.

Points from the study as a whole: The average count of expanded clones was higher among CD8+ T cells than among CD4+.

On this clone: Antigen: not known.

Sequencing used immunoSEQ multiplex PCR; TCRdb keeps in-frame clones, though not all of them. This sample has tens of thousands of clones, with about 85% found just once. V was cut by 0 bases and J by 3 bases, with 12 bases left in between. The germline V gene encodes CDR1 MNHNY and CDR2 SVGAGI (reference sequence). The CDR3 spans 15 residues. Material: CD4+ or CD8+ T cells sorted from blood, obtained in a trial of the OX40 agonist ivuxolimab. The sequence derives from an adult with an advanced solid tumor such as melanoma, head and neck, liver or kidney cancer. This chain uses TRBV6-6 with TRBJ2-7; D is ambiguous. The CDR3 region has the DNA TGTGCCAGCAGTTACTCGAGTAGCTCCTACTACGAGCAGTACTTC. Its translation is CASSYSSSSYYEQYF.